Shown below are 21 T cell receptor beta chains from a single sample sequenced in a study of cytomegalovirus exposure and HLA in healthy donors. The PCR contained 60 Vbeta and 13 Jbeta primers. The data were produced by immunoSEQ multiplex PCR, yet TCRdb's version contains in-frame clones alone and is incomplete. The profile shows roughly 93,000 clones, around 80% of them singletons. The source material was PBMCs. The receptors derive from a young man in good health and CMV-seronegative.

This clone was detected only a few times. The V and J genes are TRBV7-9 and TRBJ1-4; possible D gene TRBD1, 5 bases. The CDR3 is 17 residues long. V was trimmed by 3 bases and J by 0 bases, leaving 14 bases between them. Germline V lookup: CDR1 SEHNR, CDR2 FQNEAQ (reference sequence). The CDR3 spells CASSFQGISATNEKLFF. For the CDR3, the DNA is TGTGCCAGCAGCTTTCAGGGCATATCGGCAACTAATGAAAAACTGTTTTTT.

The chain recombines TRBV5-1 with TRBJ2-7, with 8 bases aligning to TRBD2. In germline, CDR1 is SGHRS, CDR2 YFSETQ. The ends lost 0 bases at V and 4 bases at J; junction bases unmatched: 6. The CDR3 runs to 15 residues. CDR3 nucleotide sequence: TGCGCCAGCAGCTTGGCCTCCGGGACTAGATACGAGCAGTACTTC. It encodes CASSLASGTRYEQYF.

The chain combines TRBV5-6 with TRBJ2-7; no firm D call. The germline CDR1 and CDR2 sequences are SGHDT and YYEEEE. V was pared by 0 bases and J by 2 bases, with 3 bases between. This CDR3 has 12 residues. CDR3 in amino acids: CASSLDTYEQYF. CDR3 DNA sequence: TGTGCCAGCAGCTTGGACACCTACGAGCAGTACTTC.

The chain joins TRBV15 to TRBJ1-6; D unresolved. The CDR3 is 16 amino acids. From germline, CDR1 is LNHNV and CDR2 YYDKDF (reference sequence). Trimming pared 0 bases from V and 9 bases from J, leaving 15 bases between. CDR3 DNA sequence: TGTGCCACCAGCAGAGATATTCGCATTTCGGGTTCACCCCTCCACTTT. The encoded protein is CATSRDIRISGSPLHF.

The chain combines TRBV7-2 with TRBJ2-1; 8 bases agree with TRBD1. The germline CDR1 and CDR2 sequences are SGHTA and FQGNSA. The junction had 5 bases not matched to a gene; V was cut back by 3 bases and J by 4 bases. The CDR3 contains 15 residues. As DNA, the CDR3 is TGTGCCAGCAGCTTCCGACAGGGGCAGTACAATGAGCAGTTCTTC. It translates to CASSFRQGQYNEQFF.

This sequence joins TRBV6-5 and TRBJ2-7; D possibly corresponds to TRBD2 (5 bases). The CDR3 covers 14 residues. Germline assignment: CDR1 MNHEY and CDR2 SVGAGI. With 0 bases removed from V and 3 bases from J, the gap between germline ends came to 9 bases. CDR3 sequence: CASSYSGVRYEQYF. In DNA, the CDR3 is TGTGCCAGCAGTTACTCCGGGGTACGCTACGAGCAGTACTTC.

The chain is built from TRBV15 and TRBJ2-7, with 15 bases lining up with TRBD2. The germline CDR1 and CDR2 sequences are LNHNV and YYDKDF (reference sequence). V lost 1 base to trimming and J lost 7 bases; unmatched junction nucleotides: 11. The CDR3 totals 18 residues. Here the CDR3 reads CATSRGGLAGGLPGEQYF. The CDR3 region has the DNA TGTGCCACCAGCAGAGGGGGACTAGCGGGAGGCCTACCGGGGGAGCAGTACTTC. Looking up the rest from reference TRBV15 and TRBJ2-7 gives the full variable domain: DAMVIQNPRYQVTQFGKPVTLSCSQTLNHNVMYWYQQKSSQAPKLLFHYYDKDFNNEADTPDNFQSRRPNTSFCFLDIRSPGLGDTAMYLCATSRGGLAGGLPGEQYFGPGTRLTVT.

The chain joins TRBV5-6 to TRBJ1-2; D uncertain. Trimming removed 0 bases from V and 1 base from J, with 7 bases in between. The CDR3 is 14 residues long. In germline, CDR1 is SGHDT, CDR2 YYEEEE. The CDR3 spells CASSLADFNYGYTF. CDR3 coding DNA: TGTGCCAGCAGCTTGGCTGACTTTAACTATGGCTACACCTTC. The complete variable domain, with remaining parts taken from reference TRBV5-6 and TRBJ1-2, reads DAGVTQSPTHLIKTRGQQVTLRCSPKSGHDTVSWYQQALGQGPQFIFQYYEEEERQRGNFPDRFSGHQFPNYSSELNVNALLLGDSALYLCASSLADFNYGYTFGSGTRLTVV.

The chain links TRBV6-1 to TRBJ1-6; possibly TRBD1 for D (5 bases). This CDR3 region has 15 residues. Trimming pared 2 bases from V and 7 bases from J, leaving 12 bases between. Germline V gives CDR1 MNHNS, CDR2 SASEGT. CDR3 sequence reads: CASSEQGSQNSPLHF. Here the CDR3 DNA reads TGTGCCAGCAGTGAACAGGGATCACAGAATTCACCCCTCCACTTT.

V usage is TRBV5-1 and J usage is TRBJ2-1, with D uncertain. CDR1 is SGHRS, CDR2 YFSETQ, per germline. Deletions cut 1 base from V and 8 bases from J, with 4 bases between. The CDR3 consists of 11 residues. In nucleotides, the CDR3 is TGCGCCAGCAGCTTGTCATATGAGCAGTTCTTC. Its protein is CASSLSYEQFF.

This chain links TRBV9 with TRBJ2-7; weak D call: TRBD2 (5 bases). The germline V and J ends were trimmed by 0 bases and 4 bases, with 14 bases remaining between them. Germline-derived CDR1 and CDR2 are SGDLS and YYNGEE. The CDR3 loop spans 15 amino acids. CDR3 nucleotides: TGTGCCAGCAGCGTAGAACCTAGCTCCCTATACGAGCAGTACTTC. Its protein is CASSVEPSSLYEQYF.

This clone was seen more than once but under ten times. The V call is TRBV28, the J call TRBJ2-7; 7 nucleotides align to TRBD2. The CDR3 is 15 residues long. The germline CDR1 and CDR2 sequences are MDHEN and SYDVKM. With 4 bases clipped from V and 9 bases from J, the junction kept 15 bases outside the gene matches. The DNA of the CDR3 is TGTGCCAGCAGTTCGATCGGGGAGGGCAGTGGACGGCAGTACTTC. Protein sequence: CASSSIGEGSGRQYF.

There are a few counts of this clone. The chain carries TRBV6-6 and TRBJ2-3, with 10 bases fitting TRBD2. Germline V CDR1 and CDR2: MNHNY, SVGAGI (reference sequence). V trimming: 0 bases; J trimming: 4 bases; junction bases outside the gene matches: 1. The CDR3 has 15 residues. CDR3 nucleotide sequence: TGTGCCAGCAGTTACTCGCTAGCGGGAGCAGATACGCAGTATTTT. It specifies CASSYSLAGADTQYF.

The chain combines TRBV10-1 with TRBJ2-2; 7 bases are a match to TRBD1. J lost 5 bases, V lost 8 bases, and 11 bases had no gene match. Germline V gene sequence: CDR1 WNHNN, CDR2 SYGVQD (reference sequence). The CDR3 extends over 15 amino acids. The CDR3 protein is CASRTRQGWTGELFF. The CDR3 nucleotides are TGCGCCAGCCGAACAAGACAGGGATGGACCGGGGAGCTGTTTTTT.

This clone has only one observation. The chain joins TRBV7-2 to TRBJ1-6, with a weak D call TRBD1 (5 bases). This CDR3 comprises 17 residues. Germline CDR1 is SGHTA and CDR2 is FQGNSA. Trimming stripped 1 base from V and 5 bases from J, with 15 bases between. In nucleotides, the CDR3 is TGTGCCAGCAGCTTAGTTTTGGGCAGGGCGCATAATTCACCCCTCCACTTT. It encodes CASSLVLGRAHNSPLHF.

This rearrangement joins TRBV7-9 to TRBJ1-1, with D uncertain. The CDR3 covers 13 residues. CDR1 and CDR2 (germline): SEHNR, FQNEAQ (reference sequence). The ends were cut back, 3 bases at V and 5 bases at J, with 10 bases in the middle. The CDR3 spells CASSLRVGTEAFF. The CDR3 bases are TGTGCCAGCAGCTTGAGGGTAGGGACTGAAGCTTTCTTT.

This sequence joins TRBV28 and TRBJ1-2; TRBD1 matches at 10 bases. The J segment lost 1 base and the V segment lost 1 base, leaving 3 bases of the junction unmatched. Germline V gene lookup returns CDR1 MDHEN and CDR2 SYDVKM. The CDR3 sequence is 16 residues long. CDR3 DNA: TGTGCCAGCAGTTTATTGACAGGGGGCTTTAACTATGGCTACACCTTC. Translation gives CASSLLTGGFNYGYTF.

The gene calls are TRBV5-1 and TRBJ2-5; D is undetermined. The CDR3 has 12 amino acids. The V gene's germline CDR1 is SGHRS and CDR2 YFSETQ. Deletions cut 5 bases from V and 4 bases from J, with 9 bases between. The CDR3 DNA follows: TGCGCCAGCAGTCGGGTAGGAGAGACCCAGTACTTC. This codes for CASSRVGETQYF.

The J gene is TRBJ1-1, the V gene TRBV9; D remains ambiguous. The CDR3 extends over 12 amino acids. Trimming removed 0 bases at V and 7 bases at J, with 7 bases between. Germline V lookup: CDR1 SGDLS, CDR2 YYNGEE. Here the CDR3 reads CASSVDGDEAFF. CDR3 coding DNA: TGTGCCAGCAGCGTAGACGGGGATGAAGCTTTCTTT.

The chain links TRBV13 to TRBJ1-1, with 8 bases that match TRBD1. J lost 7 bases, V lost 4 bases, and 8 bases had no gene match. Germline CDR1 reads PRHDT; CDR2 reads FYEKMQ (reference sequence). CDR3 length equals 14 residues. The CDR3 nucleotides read TGTGCCAGCAGCTATACAGGGGGGGACGGTGAAGCTTTCTTT. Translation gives CASSYTGGDGEAFF.

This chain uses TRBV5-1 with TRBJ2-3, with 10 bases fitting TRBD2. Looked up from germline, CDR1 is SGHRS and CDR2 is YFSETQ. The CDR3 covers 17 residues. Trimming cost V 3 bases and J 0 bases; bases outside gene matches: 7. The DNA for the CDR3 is TGCGCCAGCAGCTGGGGACTAGCGCAATCTAGCACAGATACGCAGTATTTT. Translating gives CASSWGLAQSSTDTQYF.